A selection of T cell receptor beta chains follows, all from one sample in a study of cytomegalovirus exposure and HLA in healthy donors. Repertoires were generated with immunoSEQ multiplex PCR, while TCRdb's copy carries only in-frame clones and drops some. Counted here are about 190,000 clones, 84% occurring once; the ten biggest clones make up around 7%. Input material: PBMCs. Receptors were obtained from a man younger than 35 in good health and CMV-seropositive. The CDR3 runs from the conserved cysteine through the conserved F or W. Not every row has a clone size; where given, it reads once, few, many or a size class.

>TRBV7-7|once
CASSRDTWGTQYF
>TRBV7-7|.
CASSSPGQGAAFNEKLFF
>TRBV9|.
CASSVGGGETQYF
>TRBV7-9|.
CASRPSGQETQYF
>TRBV7-8|.
CASSLGPTGEQFF
>TRBV6-5|.
CASSSGRERGQPQHF
>TRBV6-6|.
CASITQGLVYGYTF
>TRBV30|medium-sized
CAWSVRGSSNQPQHF
>TRBV5-4|.
CASSLAIGGGDTEAFF
>TRBV5-4|.
CASSTDRVIYGYTF
>TRBV2|.
CASRQGGGSQPQHF
>TRBV11-2|once
CASSGSGRAIEQFF
>TRBV9|.
CASSGALTDTQYF
>TRBV7-2|few
CASSPLIGELFF
>TRBV10-2|.
CASSPSGPPLGEQFF
>TRBV2|few
CASKDTRAVFF
>TRBV5-1|once
CASSVGLSHNEQFF
>TRBV14|.
CASSRTANYGYTF
>TRBV30|.
CAWRTPDRNTEAFF
>TRBV6-6|.
CASSYSGATNQPQHF
>TRBV2|few
CASSDPEPETQYF
>TRBV2|.
CASSEMPGLTDTQYF
>TRBV15|.
CATSNGLAGVRSYEQYF
>TRBV7-9|.
CASSYGLAGGTGELFF
>TRBV10-3|.
CAISESGVAPTGGQYF
>TRBV7-2|.
CASSLLPADSSYNEQFF
>TRBV28|.
CASNRQGPRLNEQYF